This paragraph covers one TCR beta chain sequence. The V gene's germline CDR1 is MGHRA and CDR2 YSYEKL. V lost 5 bases and J lost 2, with 13 bases in between. The CDR3 runs to 14 residues. This sample is drawn from a study of blood T cell repertoires in COVID-19. The wider study: From the United States, Italy and Spain came samples of acute and convalescent COVID-19. PBMCs, B-cell-depleted T cells, or T cells were the source of the cDNA or gDNA that made up the material.

As handled by the study authors: Counts of nucleated cells, estimated from reference gene primer amplification, were obtained. Method: immunoSEQ multiplex PCR; TCRdb's copy keeps in-frame clones and lacks some. Clonal size and the V and J genes are those of that table, whereas D and trimming came from the DNA. The sample holds under 95,000 clones, 82% seen once. The sequencing sample was made of peripheral blood. The gene calls are TRBV4-1 and TRBJ2-7; perhaps TRBD1 as D (5 bases). The receptor comes from a woman of 80 years or more with acute or convalescent COVID-19. The chain's CDR3 is CASSVDTGPYEQYF. CDR3 nucleotides: TGCGCCAGCAGCGTGGACACCGGTCCCTACGAGCAGTACTTC.